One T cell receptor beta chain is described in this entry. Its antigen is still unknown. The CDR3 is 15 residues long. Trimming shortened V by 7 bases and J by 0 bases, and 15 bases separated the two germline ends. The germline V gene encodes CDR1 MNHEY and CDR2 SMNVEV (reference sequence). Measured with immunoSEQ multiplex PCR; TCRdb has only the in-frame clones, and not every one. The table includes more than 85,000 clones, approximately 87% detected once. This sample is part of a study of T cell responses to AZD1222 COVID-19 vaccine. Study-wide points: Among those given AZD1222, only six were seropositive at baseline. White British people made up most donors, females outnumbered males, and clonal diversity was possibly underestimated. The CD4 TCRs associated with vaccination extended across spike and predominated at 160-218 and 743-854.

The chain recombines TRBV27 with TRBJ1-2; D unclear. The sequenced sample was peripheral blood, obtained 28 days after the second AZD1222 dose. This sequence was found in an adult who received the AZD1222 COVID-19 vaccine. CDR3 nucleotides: TGTGCCAGCAAACCGAATCAGGCAACTAACTATGGCTACACCTTC. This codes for CASKPNQATNYGYTF.